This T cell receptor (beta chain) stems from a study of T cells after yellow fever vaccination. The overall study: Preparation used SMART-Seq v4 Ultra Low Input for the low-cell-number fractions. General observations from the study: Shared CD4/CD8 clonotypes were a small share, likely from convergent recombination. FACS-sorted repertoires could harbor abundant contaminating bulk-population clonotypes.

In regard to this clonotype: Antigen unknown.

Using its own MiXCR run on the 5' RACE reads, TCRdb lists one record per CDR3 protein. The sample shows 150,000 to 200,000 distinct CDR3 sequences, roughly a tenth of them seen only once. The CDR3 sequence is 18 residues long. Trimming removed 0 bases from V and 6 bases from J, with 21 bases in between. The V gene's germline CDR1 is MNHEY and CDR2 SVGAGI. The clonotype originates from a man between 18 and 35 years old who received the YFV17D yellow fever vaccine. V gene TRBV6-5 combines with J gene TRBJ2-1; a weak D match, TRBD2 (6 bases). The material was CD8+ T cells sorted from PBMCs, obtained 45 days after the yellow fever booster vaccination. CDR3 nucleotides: TGTGCCAGCAGTTACTCCCAGACTAGTGCGGGGAATCGCAATGAGCAGTTCTTC. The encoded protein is CASSYSQTSAGNRNEQFF.